This T cell receptor beta chain was obtained from a study of CD8+ T cells in alopecia areata. Study details: The approximately 6-11-week-old female C3H/HeJ mice were given skin taken from roughly 6-12-month-old C3H/HeJ graft donors that had spontaneous alopecia. The study, taken as a whole, reports: It was lesional scalp, especially alopecia totalis/universalis, that showed higher clonality than normal scalp.

RNA, once extracted, was reverse transcribed into cDNA for use as the sequencing template. The method was immunoSEQ multiplex PCR; TCRdb's version includes in-frame clones alone and lacks a portion of them. Listed here are under 350,000 clones without any singletons, the top ten holding roughly 1.2%. There are 14 residues in the CDR3. Trimming left V 3 bases short and J 0 bases short, with 10 bases between. Germline V gives CDR1 NNHDY, CDR2 SYVADS. Regarding this clone: What it binds is unknown. Each gene name is a mouse one. The read ends 4 residues shy of where the CDR3 ends; the end is completed using the germline J gene.

Pooled cutaneous lymph node cells were sorted using CD4, CD8alpha, NKG2D, NKG2ACE and other markers. The sequence derives from a C3H/HeJ mouse with alopecia areata. The strain's MHC: H2-k. The sequencing input was CD4+ T cells sorted from a lymph node. This chain connects TRBV13-3 to TRBJ2-7; maybe TRBD1 (5 bases). The sequenced CDR3 bases are TGTGCCAGCAGTGCCTCTGACAGCTCCTAT. This gives the protein CASSASDSSY. The whole CDR3 region reads CASSASDSSYEQYF.